Sequencing of this TCR beta chain was carried out in a study of blood T cell repertoires in COVID-19. For the study at large: PBMCs, B-cell-depleted T cells, or T cells were the source of the cDNA or gDNA that made up the material.

TCRdb's copy holds only in-frame clones and misses some; the assay was immunoSEQ multiplex PCR. The sample includes 150,000 to 200,000 clones, around 81% seen only once; the top ten take 11%. The germline V and J ends were trimmed by 5 bases and 6 bases, with 16 bases remaining between them. Germline V gene lookup returns CDR1 MNHEY and CDR2 SVGAGI. The CDR3 has 14 residues. V gene TRBV6-5 combines with J gene TRBJ2-5, with a weak D call TRBD1 (6 bases). Material: peripheral blood. The clonotype comes from a man between 60 and 75 years old with active or convalescent COVID-19. CDR3 residues: CASSPNTGRKTQYF. The CDR3, as DNA: TGTGCCAGCAGTCCAAACACAGGGAGAAAGACCCAGTACTTC.